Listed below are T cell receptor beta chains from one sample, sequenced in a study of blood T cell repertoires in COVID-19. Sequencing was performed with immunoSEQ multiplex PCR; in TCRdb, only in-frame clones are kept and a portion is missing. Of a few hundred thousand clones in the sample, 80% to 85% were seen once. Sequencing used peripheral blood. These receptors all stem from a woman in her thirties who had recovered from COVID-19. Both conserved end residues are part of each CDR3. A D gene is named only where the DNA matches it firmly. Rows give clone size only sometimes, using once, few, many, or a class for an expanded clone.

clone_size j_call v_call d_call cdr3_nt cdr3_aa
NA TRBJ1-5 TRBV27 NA TGTGCCAGCAGTCCCCCTGGGGGGGGTGCTCAGCCCCAGCATTTT CASSPPGGGAQPQHF
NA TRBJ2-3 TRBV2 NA TGTGCCAGCGGAGTGACGGTCACAGATACGCAGTATTTT CASGVTVTDTQYF
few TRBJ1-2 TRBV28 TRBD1 TGTGCCAGCAGTTTACCCGACAGGGGAGTCTATGGCTACACCTTC CASSLPDRGVYGYTF
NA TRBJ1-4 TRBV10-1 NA TGCGCCAGCAGTGCAGACGGGAATGAAAAACTGTTTTTT CASSADGNEKLFF
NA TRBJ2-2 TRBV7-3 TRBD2 TGTGCCAGCAGTTACGTGATTAGCGGGGGTACCGGGGAGCTGTTTTTT CASSYVISGGTGELFF
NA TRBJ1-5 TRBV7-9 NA TGTGCCAGCAGCTCTAACAGGGACCGTCAGCCCCAGCATTTT CASSSNRDRQPQHF
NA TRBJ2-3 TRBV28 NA TGTGCCAGCATATCTCGAGATACGCAGTATTTT CASISRDTQYF
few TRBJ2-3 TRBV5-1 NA TGCGCCAGCAGCTTGGACAGGGGCACAGATACGCAGTATTTT CASSLDRGTDTQYF
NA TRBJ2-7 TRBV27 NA TGTGCCAGCAGGCGTACAGGGGAGGTTTCCTACGAGCAGTACTTC CASRRTGEVSYEQYF
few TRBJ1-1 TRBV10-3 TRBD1 TGTGCCATCAGTCGGACAGGGGATACTGAAGCTTTCTTT CAISRTGDTEAFF
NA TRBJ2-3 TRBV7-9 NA TGTGCCAGCAGCCAGGGGAGAACGCAGTATTTT CASSQGRTQYF
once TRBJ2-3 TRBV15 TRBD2 TGTGCCACCAGCAGAGATACCTCTGCGGGAGGGCCAGATACGCAGTATTTT CATSRDTSAGGPDTQYF
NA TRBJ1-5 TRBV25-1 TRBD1 TGTGCCAGCAGTGTAGGCAGGGGGAATCAGCCCCAGCATTTT CASSVGRGNQPQHF
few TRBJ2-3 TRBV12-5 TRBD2 TGTGCTAGTGGGACTTCTGCGGGAGGCACAGATACGCAGTATTTT CASGTSAGGTDTQYF
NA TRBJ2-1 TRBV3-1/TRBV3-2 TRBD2 TGTGCCAGCAGCCAGTATACTAGCGGGAGCTTCTCCTACAATGAGCAGTTCTTC CASSQYTSGSFSYNEQFF
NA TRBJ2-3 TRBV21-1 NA TGTGCCAGCAGCAAGCGGCCTCTAGCGGGAGGGGAATTACGCACAGATACGCAGTATTTT CASSKRPLAGGELRTDTQYF
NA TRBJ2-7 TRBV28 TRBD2 TGTGCCAGCAGTTTAGCGGGAGTCCCCTACGAGCAGTACTTC CASSLAGVPYEQYF
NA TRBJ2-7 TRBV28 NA TGTGCCAGCAGTCTTTTCGGGGGTAAGGACGAGCAGTACTTC CASSLFGGKDEQYF
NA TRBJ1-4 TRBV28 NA TGTGCCAGCAGTTTATCCGGAGGCTTTAATGAAAAACTGTTTTTT CASSLSGGFNEKLFF
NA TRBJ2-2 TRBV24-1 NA TGTGCCACCAGGAACGGGAGATCGAACACCGGGGAGCTGTTTTTT CATRNGRSNTGELFF
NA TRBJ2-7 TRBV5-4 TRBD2 TGTGCCAGCAGCCGTAGGACTAGCGGGAGGAACAACTACGAGCAGTACTTC CASSRRTSGRNNYEQYF
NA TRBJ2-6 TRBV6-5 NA TGTGCCACCTTAACAGTTACCTCTGGGGCCAACGTCCTGACTTTC CATLTVTSGANVLTF
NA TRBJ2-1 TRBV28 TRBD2 TGTGCCAGCAGTTTGACTAGCGGGAGCTACAATGAGCAGTTCTTC CASSLTSGSYNEQFF
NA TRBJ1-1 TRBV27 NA TGTGCCAGCGCGGGGAGGACTGAAGCTTTCTTT CASAGRTEAFF
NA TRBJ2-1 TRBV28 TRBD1 TGTGCCAGCAGTTCCATCGGACAGGGCCCTTACAATGAGCAGTTCTTC CASSSIGQGPYNEQFF
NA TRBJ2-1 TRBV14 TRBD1 TGTGCCAGCAGCCGCGGACAGGGGCGGGAGCAGTTCTTC CASSRGQGREQFF
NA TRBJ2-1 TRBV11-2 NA TGTGCCAGCAGCTTAACGGGGTCCAATGAGCAGTTCTTC CASSLTGSNEQFF
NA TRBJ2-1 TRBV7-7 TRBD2 TGTGCCAGCAGCTTAGGGCTAGCGGAAGATGAGCAGTTCTTC CASSLGLAEDEQFF
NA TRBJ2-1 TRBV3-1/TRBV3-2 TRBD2 TGTGCCAGCACAGCAACGACTAGCGGGTACAATGAGCAGTTCTTC CASTATTSGYNEQFF
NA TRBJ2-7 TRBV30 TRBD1 TGTGCCTGGGAACCGGGACAGGGAATCTCCGAGCAGTACTTC CAWEPGQGISEQYF
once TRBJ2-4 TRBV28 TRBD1 TGTGCCAGCAGGACAGGGGGGGTAAGGGACATTCAGTACTTC CASRTGGVRDIQYF
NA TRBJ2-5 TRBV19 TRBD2 TGTGCCAGTAGATTCGTTTCTAGCGGGAGCGTGGGGCTCCAAGAGACCCAGTACTTC CASRFVSSGSVGLQETQYF
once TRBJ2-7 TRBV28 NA TGTGCCAGCAGTCGTCCAGGGGACCCCTACGAGCAGTACTTC CASSRPGDPYEQYF
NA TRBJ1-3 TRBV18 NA TGTGCCAGCTCACCATTGGAGCTCTCTGGAAACACCACATATTTT CASSPLELSGNTTYF
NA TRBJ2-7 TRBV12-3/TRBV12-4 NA TGTGCCAGCAGTTTTAACGGGGTTGAACAGTACTTC CASSFNGVEQYF
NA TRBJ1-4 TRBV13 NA TGTGCCAGCAGCCCCCGGGGGTGGAACGAAAAACTGTTTTTT CASSPRGWNEKLFF
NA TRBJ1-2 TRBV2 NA TGTGCCAGCAGTGAGAGCAGGCCCTATGGCTACACCTTC CASSESRPYGYTF
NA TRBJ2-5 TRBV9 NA TGTGCCAGCAGCGAGTCTACGGGGTCGGAGACCCAGTACTTC CASSESTGSETQYF
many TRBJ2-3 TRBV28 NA TGTGCCAGCAGTTTCCTCTCGGGCACAGATACGCAGTATTTT CASSFLSGTDTQYF
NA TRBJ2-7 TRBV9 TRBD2 TGTGCCAGCAGCCCACAACTAGCGGGAGGTCTTGGTGAAGTCTACGAGCAGTACTTC CASSPQLAGGLGEVYEQYF